This TCR beta chain was found in a study of beta chain features in type 1 diabetes. Blood was collected once per donor into heparin, averaging approximately 0.11 L. The authors sorted CD4+ naive, central memory, regulatory and stem cell-like memory cells via CD45RO/CCR7/CD25/CD127/CD95/CD27. Investigators reverse transcribed all isolated RNA, so they sequenced expressed TCRB transcripts. TCRdb keeps only in-frame clones here, not all; method: immunoSEQ multiplex PCR. The sample has 450,000 to 550,000 clones; about 30% are singletons. This clone was observed a handful of times. The receptor was isolated from a man between 18 and 35 years old in good health. The specimen sequenced was naive CD4+ T cells from blood.

CDR3 amino acids: CASSPPRAANVLTF. The CDR3 region has the DNA TGTGCCAGCAGCCCGCCCCGGGCCGCCAACGTCCTGACTTTC. The gene calls are TRBV9 and TRBJ2-6, with no clear D. CDR1 is SGDLS and CDR2 is YYNGEE in the germline V gene. The CDR3 sequence is 14 residues long. The V end was cut by 4 bases, the J end by 7 bases, with 12 bases between.